This entry concerns a single TCR beta chain. Its antigen is still unknown. The CDR3 extends over 13 amino acids. J lost 10 bases, V lost 6 bases, and 6 bases had no gene match. Germline V gene data show CDR1 as SNHLY and CDR2 as FYNNEI. The sample is drawn from a study of cytomegalovirus exposure and HLA in healthy donors. Study findings and constraints: According to the study, roughly 160 TCR beta chains were cytomegalovirus-associated.

The primer mix had 60 Vbeta and 13 Jbeta primers. The repertoire was sequenced with immunoSEQ multiplex PCR; TCRdb's copy has only in-frame clones and lacks some. The sample shows about 140,000 clones, around 80% of them seen only once. The sequenced sample was PBMCs. The sequence was collected from a man between 18 and 35 years old in good health and CMV-seropositive. The chain employs TRBV2 and TRBJ1-6; 7 nucleotides align to TRBD1. CDR3 nucleotide sequence: TGTGCCAGCAGAGAGGACAGGCAGTCACCCCTCCACTTT. This sequence encodes CASREDRQSPLHF.